The 8 T cell receptor beta chains below all came from one sample that was sequenced in a study of a mutant IDH1 vaccine in newly diagnosed glioma. Stated time point: week 5, during vaccination. In the vaccine, a single dose held 300 ug of the mutant IDH1 20-mer peptide, along with topical imiquimod. Their specific antigens are unknown. Only in-frame clones appear in the TCRdb table, and some are missing; sequencing was by immunoSEQ multiplex PCR. The sample holds some 35,000 clones; around 81% are singletons and the top ten take roughly an eighth. This specimen was PBMCs, taken from a glioma patient whose treatment included an IDH1 peptide vaccine. The receptors derive from a man aged 50 to 60 with glioma.

The rearrangement links TRBV19 to TRBJ2-5, with D possibly matching TRBD1 (6 bases). The V gene's germline CDR1 is LNHDA and CDR2 SQIVND (reference sequence). CDR3 length: 13 amino acids. V dropped 5 bases and J dropped 3 bases, with 10 bases sitting between them. The CDR3 protein is CASSDGTKETQYF. CDR3 nucleotide sequence: TGTGCCAGTAGTGACGGGACAAAAGAGACCCAGTACTTC.

This clone was counted between two and nine times. V gene TRBV14 combines with J gene TRBJ2-2, with D perhaps matching TRBD1 (6 bases). Trimming shortened V by 4 bases and J by 4 bases, and 16 bases separated the two germline ends. The germline CDR1 and CDR2 sequences are SGHDN and FVKESK. This CDR3 is 16 amino acids long. This chain's CDR3 is CASSLLMGQPTGELFF. CDR3 bases: TGTGCCAGCAGCCTCCTTATGGGACAACCCACCGGGGAGCTGTTTTTT. The whole variable domain, remainder taken from reference TRBV14 and TRBJ2-2, is EAGVTQFPSHSVIEKGQTVTLRCDPISGHDNLYWYRRVMGKEIKFLLHFVKESKQDESGMPNNRFLAERTGGTYSTLKVQPAELEDSGVYFCASSLLMGQPTGELFFGEGSRLTVL.

The chain joins TRBV4-1 to TRBJ1-1, with a tentative D call TRBD1 (5 bases). CDR1 and CDR2 from the germline V gene are MGHRA and YSYEKL. The length of the CDR3 is 13 residues. Trimming shortened V by 6 bases and J by 4 bases, and 12 bases separated the two germline ends. The CDR3 is CASSLQGVTEAFF. In nucleotides, the CDR3 is TGCGCCAGCAGTCTTCAGGGAGTCACTGAAGCTTTCTTT.

This clone was counted once. The chain uses TRBV5-6 and TRBJ2-4; D possibly corresponds to TRBD2 (5 bases). The CDR3 is 15 amino acids. V was shortened by 3 bases and J by 2 bases, with 12 bases between the two germline ends. In germline, CDR1 is SGHDT, CDR2 YYEEEE. This CDR3 reads CASSSSGKTKNIQYF. CDR3 coding DNA: TGTGCCAGCAGCTCGTCGGGGAAAACCAAAAACATTCAGTACTTC.

J is TRBJ2-5 and V is TRBV13, with D possibly TRBD1 on 5 matching bases. The CDR3 has 16 amino acids. The V gene lost 0 bases and the J gene lost 1 base, with 12 bases spanning the gap. Germline CDR1 is PRHDT and CDR2 is FYEKMQ (reference sequence). The CDR3 DNA is TGTGCCAGCAGCTTAGGCTGGTCAGGGCCCCAAGAGACCCAGTACTTC. Its translation: CASSLGWSGPQETQYF.

V usage is TRBV2 and J usage is TRBJ1-5; 9 positions match TRBD1. V gave up 6 bases and J gave up 5 bases; unmatched junction bases: 8. The CDR3 loop spans 15 amino acids. CDR1 SNHLY and CDR2 FYNNEI come from the germline V gene. The chain's CDR3 is CASSRGQGPYQPQHF. DNA for the CDR3: TGTGCCAGCAGCCGGGGACAGGGTCCCTATCAGCCCCAGCATTTT.

This clone is a singleton in its sample. The rearrangement links TRBV2 to TRBJ2-7; 7 nucleotides match TRBD2. The V segment lost 8 bases and the J segment 1 base; nucleotides outside the gene matches: 11. This CDR3 is 15 amino acids long. The germline V gene has CDR1 SNHLY and CDR2 FYNNEI. The CDR3 nucleotides read TGTGCCAGCTCTCCGCTGCCGGGGGGATCCTACGAGCAGTACTTC. It codes for CASSPLPGGSYEQYF.

This rearrangement joins TRBV11-2 to TRBJ2-7; 10 nucleotides align to TRBD1. Germline V gene sequence: CDR1 SGHAT, CDR2 FQNNGV. CDR3 size: 14 residues. V lost 5 bases and J lost 7; bases outside the gene matches: 8. CDR3 nucleotide sequence: TGTGCCAGCAGCCGCAAGACAGGGGGCGTTGAGCAGTACTTC. Protein: CASSRKTGGVEQYF.